These 13 T cell receptor beta chains came from one sample sequenced in a study of shared clonotypes between healthy human individuals. The protocol was immunoSEQ multiplex PCR, while the TCRdb copy is restricted to in-frame clones and leaves out a portion. In the table there are nearly 750,000 clones, 72% of which are singletons. What was sequenced was memory CD4+ T cells sorted from blood. Subset of the sample: CD45RA-negative fraction. These receptors were obtained from a woman aged 25 to 39 in good health.

The chain joins TRBV27 to TRBJ1-3; D may be TRBD1 (6 bases). In germline, CDR1 is MNHEY, CDR2 SMNVEV (reference sequence). There are 18 residues in the CDR3. Trimming removed 6 bases from V and 0 bases from J, with 21 bases in between. As DNA, the CDR3 is TGTGCCAGCAGCACCCGGGGGGGGGCCCCCAGCTCTGGAAACACCATATATTTT. Amino acids: CASSTRGGAPSSGNTIYF.

This clone was seen just once. The chain employs TRBV7-9 and TRBJ2-7; 8 bases align to TRBD2. CDR1 is SEHNR and CDR2 is FQNEAQ in the germline V gene (reference sequence). This CDR3 comprises 15 residues. The J segment lost 3 bases and the V segment lost 5 bases, leaving 9 bases of the junction unmatched. The CDR3 loop reads CASSLTSESYYEQYF. CDR3 in DNA: TGTGCCAGCAGCCTGACTAGCGAATCATACTACGAGCAGTACTTC. Complete variable domain (other parts from reference TRBV7-9 and TRBJ2-7): DTGVSQNPRHKITKRGQNVTFRCDPISEHNRLYWYRQTLGQGPEFLTYFQNEAQLEKSRLLSDRFSAERPKGSFSTLEIQRTEQGDSAMYLCASSLTSESYYEQYFGPGTRLTVT.

In this sample, this clone turned up once. The chain combines TRBV11-2 with TRBJ1-2; perhaps TRBD1 as D (5 bases). The CDR3 is 12 amino acids. Trimming removed 0 bases at V and 7 bases at J, with 6 bases between. CDR1 SGHAT and CDR2 FQNNGV come from the germline V gene. The CDR3 is CASSLERGGYTF. Written as DNA, the CDR3 is TGTGCCAGCAGCTTAGAGAGGGGTGGCTACACCTTC.

This chain connects TRBV6-1 to TRBJ2-7; 9 bases map to TRBD1. CDR3 size: 15 residues. V lost 5 bases and J lost 0; bases outside the gene matches: 5. CDR1 and CDR2 from the germline V gene are MNHNS and SASEGT. This chain's CDR3 is CASSQQGAISYEQYF. CDR3 nucleotide sequence: TGTGCCAGCAGTCAACAGGGGGCGATCTCCTACGAGCAGTACTTC.

This sequence joins TRBV28 and TRBJ2-1; unclear D gene. The CDR3 is 16 residues long. CDR1 MDHEN and CDR2 SYDVKM come from the germline V gene. V lost 5 bases, J lost 0 bases, and 14 bases lay in between. This chain's CDR3 is CASSGVGPSSYNEQFF. CDR3 bases: TGTGCCAGCAGTGGGGTCGGACCCAGCTCCTACAATGAGCAGTTCTTC.

The CDR3 region is CASSLSGHLRTFLYF. The CDR3 DNA reads as TGTGCCAGCAGCTTATCGGGACACTTGAGGACTTTTCTATACTTC. The chain has TRBV11-3 and TRBJ2-5; possibly TRBD1 for D (6 bases). There are 15 residues in the CDR3. Deletions cut 2 bases from V and 14 bases from J, with 24 bases between. Per germline, CDR1 SGHNT and CDR2 YENEEA. Drawing the rest from reference TRBV11-3 and TRBJ2-5, the complete variable domain is EAGVVQSPRYKIIEKKQPVAFWCNPISGHNTLYWYLQNLGQGPELLIRYENEEAVDDSQLPKDRFSAERLKGVDSTLKIQPAELGDSAVYLCASSLSGHLRTFLYFGPGTRLLVL.

This clone was picked up a small number of times. Other DNA sequences from this sample encode an identical CDR3 as well. The chain carries TRBV5-1 and TRBJ1-1; D possibly corresponds to TRBD1 (6 bases). Trimming shortened V by 4 bases and J by 1 base, and 11 bases separated the two germline ends. Germline V lookup: CDR1 SGHRS, CDR2 YFSETQ. This CDR3 comprises 14 residues. The CDR3 reads CASSPGHENTEAFF. Written as DNA, the CDR3 is TGCGCCAGCAGCCCGGGACACGAGAACACTGAAGCTTTCTTT.

V usage is TRBV6-1 and J usage is TRBJ2-5; D is unresolved. The CDR3 sequence is 13 residues long. CDR1 is MNHNS and CDR2 is SASEGT in the germline V gene. Trimming left V 1 base short and J 5 bases short, with 8 bases between. CDR3 region: CASSEGVIETQYF. The CDR3 DNA reads as TGTGCCAGCAGTGAAGGAGTCATTGAGACCCAGTACTTC.

As for this clone: Distinct nucleotide sequences in the sample also encode this CDR3. This chain connects TRBV25-1 to TRBJ2-5; maybe TRBD2 (5 bases). The J call may be faulty, since TRBJ2-7 better matches the DNA end. This CDR3 region has 12 residues. Germline loops: CDR1 MGHDK, CDR2 SYGVNS. The CDR3 DNA reads as TGTGCCAGCAGCCGAGGGTCGTACGAGCAGTACTTC. Protein: CASSRGSYEQYF.

This clone was seen at least ten times. The chain joins TRBV2 to TRBJ2-4, with 10 bases aligning to TRBD1. J gave up 6 bases and V 8 bases, and 4 bases lay outside the gene matches. The CDR3 is 13 amino acids. CDR1 and CDR2 (germline): SNHLY, FYNNEI. CDR3 sequence reads: CASARTGGNIQYF. CDR3 DNA: TGTGCCAGCGCTAGGACAGGGGGAAACATTCAGTACTTC.

This chain joins TRBV28 and TRBJ1-2; D unclear. Germline V gene lookup returns CDR1 MDHEN and CDR2 SYDVKM. The ends were cut back, 7 bases at V and 4 bases at J, with 19 bases in the middle. This CDR3 region has 15 residues. The CDR3 region has the DNA TGTGCCAGCAACCCTGGGGTGTGGGCTGGCTATGGCTACACCTTC. Protein sequence: CASNPGVWAGYGYTF.

The chain joins TRBV27 to TRBJ2-1; 11 bases agree with TRBD2. The J segment lost 7 bases and the V segment lost 5 bases, leaving 10 bases of the junction unmatched. Per germline, CDR1 MNHEY and CDR2 SMNVEV (reference sequence). The CDR3 consists of 16 residues. CDR3 residues: CASSLYSGRAENEQFF. CDR3 nucleotides: TGTGCCAGCAGTCTCTATAGCGGGAGGGCCGAAAATGAGCAGTTCTTC.

The chain carries TRBV7-1 and TRBJ1-5; the match to TRBD1 covers 8 bases. TRBV7-1 is an ORF, and what it does is uncertain. The CDR3 extends over 17 amino acids. Germline trimming cut 4 bases from V and 6 bases from J; bases unmatched to any gene: 14. The CDR3 bases are TGTGCCAGCAGCTTAGTGAGCCGGCAGGGGGCGGGTCAGCCCCAGCATTTT. Protein product: CASSLVSRQGAGQPQHF.